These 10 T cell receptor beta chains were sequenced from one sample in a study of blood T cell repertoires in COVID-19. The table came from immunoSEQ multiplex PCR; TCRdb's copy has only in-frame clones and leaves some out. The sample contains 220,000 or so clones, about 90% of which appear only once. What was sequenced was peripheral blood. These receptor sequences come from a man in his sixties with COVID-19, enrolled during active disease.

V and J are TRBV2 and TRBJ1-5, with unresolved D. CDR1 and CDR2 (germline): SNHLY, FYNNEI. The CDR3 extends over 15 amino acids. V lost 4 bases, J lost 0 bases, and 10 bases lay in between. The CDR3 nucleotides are TGTGCCAGCAGTGGATTGAGGAGTAGCAATCAGCCCCAGCATTTT. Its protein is CASSGLRSSNQPQHF.

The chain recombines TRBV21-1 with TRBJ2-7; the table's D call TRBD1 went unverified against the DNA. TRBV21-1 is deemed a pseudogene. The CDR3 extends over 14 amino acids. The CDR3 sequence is CAGAKGQLSYEQYF. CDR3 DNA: TGTGCCGGCGCTAAGGGACAGCTTTCCTACGAGCAGTACTTC.

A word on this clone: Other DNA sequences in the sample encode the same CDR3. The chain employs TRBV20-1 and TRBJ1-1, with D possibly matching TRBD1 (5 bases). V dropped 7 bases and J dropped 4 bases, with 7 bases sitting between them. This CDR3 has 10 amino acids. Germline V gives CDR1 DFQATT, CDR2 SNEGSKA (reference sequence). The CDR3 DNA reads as TGCAGTGGCGGGGGCACTGAAGCTTTCTTT. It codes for CSGGGTEAFF.

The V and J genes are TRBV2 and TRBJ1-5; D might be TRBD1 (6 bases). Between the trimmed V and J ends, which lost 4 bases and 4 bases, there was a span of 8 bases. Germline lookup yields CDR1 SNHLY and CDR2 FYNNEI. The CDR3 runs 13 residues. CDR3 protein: CASSGTVNQPQHF. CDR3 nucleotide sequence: TGTGCCAGCAGTGGGACAGTGAATCAGCCCCAGCATTTT.

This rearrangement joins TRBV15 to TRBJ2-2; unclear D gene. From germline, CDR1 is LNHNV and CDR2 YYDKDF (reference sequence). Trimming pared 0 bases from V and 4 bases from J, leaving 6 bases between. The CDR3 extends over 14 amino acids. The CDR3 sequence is CATSRDRFTGELFF. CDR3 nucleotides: TGTGCCACCAGCAGAGACAGGTTCACCGGGGAGCTGTTTTTT.

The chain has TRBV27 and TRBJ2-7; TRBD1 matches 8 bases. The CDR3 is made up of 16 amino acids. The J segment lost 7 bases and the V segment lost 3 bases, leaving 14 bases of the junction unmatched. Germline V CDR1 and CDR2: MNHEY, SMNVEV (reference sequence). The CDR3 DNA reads TGTGCCAGCAGTTTCACGTCAGGGGGCTTAGGATCGGAGCAGTACTTC. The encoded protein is CASSFTSGGLGSEQYF.

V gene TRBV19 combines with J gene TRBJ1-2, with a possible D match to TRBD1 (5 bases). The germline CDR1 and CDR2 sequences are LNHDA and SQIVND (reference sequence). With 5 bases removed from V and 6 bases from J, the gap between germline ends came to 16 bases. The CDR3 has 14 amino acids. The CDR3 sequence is CASSPPRGRDGYTF. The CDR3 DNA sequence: TGTGCCAGTAGTCCTCCGCGGGGGAGAGATGGCTACACCTTC.

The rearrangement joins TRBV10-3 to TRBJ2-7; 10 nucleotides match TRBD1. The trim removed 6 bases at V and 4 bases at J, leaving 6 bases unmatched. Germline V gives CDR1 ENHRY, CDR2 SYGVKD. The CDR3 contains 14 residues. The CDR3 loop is CAIRGQGKGYEQYF. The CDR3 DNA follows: TGTGCCATCAGGGGACAGGGGAAGGGGTACGAGCAGTACTTC.

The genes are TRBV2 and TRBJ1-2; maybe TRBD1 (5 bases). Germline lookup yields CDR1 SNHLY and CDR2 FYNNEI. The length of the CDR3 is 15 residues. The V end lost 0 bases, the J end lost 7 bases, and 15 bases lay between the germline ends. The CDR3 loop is CASSEALRGEGGYTF. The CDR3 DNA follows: TGTGCCAGCAGTGAAGCGCTTCGAGGGGAGGGTGGCTACACCTTC.

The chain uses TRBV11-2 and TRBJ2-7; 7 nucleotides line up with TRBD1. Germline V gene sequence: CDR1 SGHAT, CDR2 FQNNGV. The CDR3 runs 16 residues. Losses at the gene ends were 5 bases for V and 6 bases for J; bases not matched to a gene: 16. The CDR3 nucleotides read TGTGCCAGCAGCCCAAGGTTAGGGGGCCTGGTGGGCGAGCAGTACTTC. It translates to CASSPRLGGLVGEQYF.